Below, 5 T cell receptor beta chains from the same sample are listed, as sequenced in a study of T cells in Graves' hyperthyroidism and ophthalmopathy. There were TCR beta CDR3 regions amplified from RNA transcripts. Carried out on the TCR CDR3, a first-round RT-PCR used the HTBI primer set. MiXCR, run by TCRdb on the multiplex PCR reads, gives a single entry per CDR3 protein. The sample includes hundreds of thousands of distinct CDR3 sequences, around 38% of them seen just once. Input material: blood. The receptor set was obtained from a young man with Graves' hyperthyroidism.

In regard to this clonotype: The conserved closing phenylalanine or tryptophan is absent in this CDR3, likely reflecting a read error. The rearrangement links TRBV9 to TRBJ1-2, with TRBD1 matching over 12 bases. Germline trimming cut 4 bases from V and 4 bases from J; bases unmatched to any gene: 11. The length of the CDR3 is 17 residues. From germline, CDR1 is SGDLS and CDR2 YYNGEE. CDR3 residues: CASSQGGQGASGYGYTL. CDR3 DNA sequence: TGTGCCAGCAGCCAAGGGGGACAGGGGGCGTCGGGCTATGGCTACACCCTC.

This clonotype turned up a few times. V and J are TRBV9 and TRBJ2-7; D might be TRBD1 or TRBD2, each matching 6 bases. V was clipped by 3 bases and J by 5 bases, with 21 bases between them. CDR1 is SGDLS, CDR2 YYNGEE, per germline. The CDR3 spans 16 residues. CDR3: CASSGGLTGLGDEQYF. CDR3 coding DNA: TGTGCCAGCAGCGGGGGACTTACAGGGTTGGGCGACGAGCAGTACTTC.

The V gene is TRBV7-9, the J gene TRBJ2-7, with D possibly TRBD2 on 6 matching bases. Germline loops: CDR1 SEHNR, CDR2 FQNEAQ (reference sequence). V lost 5 bases to trimming and J lost 6 bases, with 23 bases between them. The CDR3 has 16 amino acids. CDR3 amino acids: CASSQATSGARSEQYF. CDR3 coding DNA: TGTGCCAGCAGCCAAGCGACATCGGGAGCACGCTCCGAGCAGTACTTC.

With respect to this clonotype: It may be a read error: a sequence one base away is much more abundant. The chain recombines TRBV10-3 with TRBJ1-6; 7 bases map to TRBD1. The CDR3 is 15 amino acids. CDR1 and CDR2 (germline): ENHRY, SYGVKD. The CDR3 DNA reads TGTGCCACCAGCGAGGGGGCCTTCTATAATTCACCCCCCCACTTT. Its protein is CATSEGAFYNSPPHF.

This clonotype has only one observation. The chain combines TRBV20-1 with TRBJ2-7; D perhaps matches TRBD2 (5 bases). The CDR3 has 13 residues. Looked up from germline, CDR1 is DFQATT and CDR2 is SNEGSKA (reference sequence). V gave up 0 bases and J gave up 7 bases, with 13 bases separating them. DNA of the CDR3: TGCAGTGCTAGAGAGGACTCCTACAATGAGCAGTACTTC. This sequence encodes CSAREDSYNEQYF.